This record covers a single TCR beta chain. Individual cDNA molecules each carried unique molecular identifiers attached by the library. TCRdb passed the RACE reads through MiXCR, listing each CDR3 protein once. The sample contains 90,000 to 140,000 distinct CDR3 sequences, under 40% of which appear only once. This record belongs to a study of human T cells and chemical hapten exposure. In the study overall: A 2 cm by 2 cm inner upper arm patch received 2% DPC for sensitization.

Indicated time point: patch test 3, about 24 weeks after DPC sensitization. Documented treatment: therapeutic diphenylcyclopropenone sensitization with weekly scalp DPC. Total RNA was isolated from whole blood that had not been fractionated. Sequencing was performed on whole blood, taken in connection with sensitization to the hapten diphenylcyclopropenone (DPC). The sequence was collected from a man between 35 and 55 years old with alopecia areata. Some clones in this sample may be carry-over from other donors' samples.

CDR3 loop: CASSQEPPREGLLSRHDTQYF. CDR3 DNA: TGTGCCAGCAGCCAAGAGCCCCCGCGGGAGGGCCTATTATCACGGCACGATACGCAGTATTTT. The chain recombines TRBV4-2 with TRBJ2-3, with 9 bases identical to TRBD2. CDR3 length: 21 residues. V was clipped by 0 bases and J by 6 bases; unmatched bases: 22. Germline loops: CDR1 LGHNA, CDR2 YNFKEQ.